The present T cell receptor beta chain was sequenced within a study of cytomegalovirus exposure and HLA in healthy donors. The study sampled nominally healthy donors, though unrecorded immune exposures were likely. The CDR3 spans 16 residues. Looked up from germline, CDR1 is SGHNT and CDR2 is YYREEE (reference sequence). The ends were cut back, 4 bases at V and 4 bases at J, with 17 bases in the middle. In its sample, this clone was seen a few times. The primer mix had 60 Vbeta and 13 Jbeta primers. Repertoires were generated with immunoSEQ multiplex PCR, while TCRdb's copy carries only in-frame clones and drops some. This table has around 150,000 clones, roughly 85% appearing once.

The receptor was isolated from a man younger than 30 in good health and CMV-seropositive. Sequencing used PBMCs. The V gene is TRBV5-4, the J gene TRBJ2-2; no clear D. CDR3 loop: CASSQDRGATTGELFF. CDR3 bases: TGTGCCAGCAGCCAAGATAGAGGCGCAACCACCGGGGAGCTGTTTTTT.